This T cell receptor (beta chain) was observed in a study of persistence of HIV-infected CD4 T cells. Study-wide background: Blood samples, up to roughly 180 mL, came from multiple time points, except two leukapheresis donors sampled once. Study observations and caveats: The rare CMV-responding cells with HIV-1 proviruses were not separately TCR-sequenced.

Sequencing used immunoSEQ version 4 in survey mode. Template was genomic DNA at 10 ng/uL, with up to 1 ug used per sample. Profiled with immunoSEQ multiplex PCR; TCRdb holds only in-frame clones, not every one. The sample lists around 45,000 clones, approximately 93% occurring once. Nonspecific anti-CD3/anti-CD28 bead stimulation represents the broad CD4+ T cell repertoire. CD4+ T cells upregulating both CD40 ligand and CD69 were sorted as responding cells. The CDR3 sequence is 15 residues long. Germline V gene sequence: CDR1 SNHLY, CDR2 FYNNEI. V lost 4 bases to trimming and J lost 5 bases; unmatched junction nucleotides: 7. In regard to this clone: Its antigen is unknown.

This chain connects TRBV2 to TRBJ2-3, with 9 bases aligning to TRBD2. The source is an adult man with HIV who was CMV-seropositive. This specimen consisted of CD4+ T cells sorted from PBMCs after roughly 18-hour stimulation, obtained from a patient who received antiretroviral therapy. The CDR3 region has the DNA TGTGCCAGCAGTGTTGGATTAGCGGGGGTAGATACGCAGTATTTT. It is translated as CASSVGLAGVDTQYF.